A single sample is the source of the 14 T cell receptor beta chains below, sequenced in a study of shared clonotypes between healthy human individuals. Data came from immunoSEQ multiplex PCR; TCRdb stores just in-frame clones and leaves some out. The profile shows about 2.2 million clones, about 93% of them singletons. Naive CD8 cells were CD45RO-negative, positively selected for CCR7, excluding terminally differentiated effector memory CD45RA+ cells. Sequencing used naive CD8+ T cells from PBMCs. Every receptor here comes from a man in his late teens or twenties in good health. Some clones in this sample may be carry-over from other donors' samples.

The chain carries TRBV29-1 and TRBJ1-2; 8 bases agree with TRBD1. The CDR3 is 13 amino acids. The germline CDR1 and CDR2 sequences are SQVTM and ANQGSEA. The V gene end was trimmed by 7 bases and the J gene end by 6 bases; junction bases not matched to a gene: 10. CDR3 region: CSAPTGAVDGYTF. The CDR3 nucleotides are TGCAGCGCCCCGACAGGGGCCGTCGATGGCTACACCTTC. The complete variable domain, with remaining parts taken from reference TRBV29-1 and TRBJ1-2, reads SAVISQKPSRDICQRGTSLTIQCQVDSQVTMMFWYRQQPGQSLTLIATANQGSEATYESGFVIDKFPISRPNLTFSTLTVSNMSPEDSSIYLCSAPTGAVDGYTFGSGTRLTVV.

The J gene is TRBJ2-1, the V gene TRBV9, with TRBD1 matching over 8 bases. The CDR3 has 16 residues. Looked up from germline, CDR1 is SGDLS and CDR2 is YYNGEE. J gave up 7 bases and V 0 bases, and 9 bases lay outside the gene matches. The CDR3 coding sequence is TGTGCCAGCAGCGTAGGGGGGCAGGGGGCCCTGAATGAGCAGTTCTTC. Its protein product is CASSVGGQGALNEQFF.

The genes are TRBV4-3 and TRBJ2-1, with a possible D match to TRBD1 (6 bases). The CDR3 has 16 residues. Germline V gene lookup returns CDR1 LGHNA and CDR2 YSLEER. Trimming cost V 0 bases and J 3 bases, with 12 bases left between them. CDR3 in amino acids: CASSQDRWDIYNEQFF. The CDR3 DNA reads TGCGCCAGCAGCCAAGATCGGTGGGACATCTACAATGAGCAGTTCTTC.

A word on this clone: Germline and junction disagree at one end, which may indicate a read error. The chain joins TRBV5-1 to TRBJ2-7; TRBD1 aligns across 10 bases. Germline CDR1 and CDR2: SGHRS and YFSETQ. The CDR3 runs to 14 residues. Written as DNA, the CDR3 is TGCGTCAGCACGACGGGACAGGGGATAGGCGAGCAGTACTTC. Protein sequence: CVSTTGQGIGEQYF. Full variable domain (outside the CDR3, taken from reference TRBV5-1 and TRBJ2-7): KAGVTQTPRYLIKTRGQQVTLSCSPISGHRSVSWYQQTPGQGLQFLFEYFSETQRNKGNFPGRFSGRQFSNSRSEMNVSTLELGDSALYLCVSTTGQGIGEQYFGPGTRLTVT.

The rearrangement links TRBV6-6 to TRBJ2-5; 8 nucleotides agree with TRBD2. This CDR3 has 16 amino acids. Germline V gene sequence: CDR1 MNHNY, CDR2 SVGAGI (reference sequence). The V segment lost 6 bases and the J segment 7 bases; nucleotides outside the gene matches: 16. The DNA of the CDR3 is TGTGCCAGCAGGTCCCGAACTAGCGGAGACACGGGGACCCAGTACTTC. Protein sequence: CASRSRTSGDTGTQYF.

V gene TRBV13 combines with J gene TRBJ1-2, with a possible D match to TRBD1 (6 bases). The CDR3 is 17 amino acids. Germline CDR1 and CDR2: PRHDT and FYEKMQ (reference sequence). The V end was cut by 1 base, the J end by 0 bases, with 15 bases between. CDR3 coding DNA: TGTGCCAGCAGCTTAGATAGGGGGACTTCCCCTAACTATGGCTACACCTTC. Its protein product is CASSLDRGTSPNYGYTF.

The CDR3 DNA sequence: TGCGCCAGCAGCTTAGATTTGACAGGACTCCCCTATGGCTACACCTTC. The encoded protein is CASSLDLTGLPYGYTF. The chain has TRBV5-1 and TRBJ1-2; perhaps TRBD1 as D (6 bases). The CDR3 covers 16 residues. Germline loops: CDR1 SGHRS, CDR2 YFSETQ. The V and J ends lost 2 bases and 4 bases respectively, with 18 bases between them.

V and J are TRBV5-6 and TRBJ2-7; D is unresolved. The germline V gene has CDR1 SGHDT and CDR2 YYEEEE. Deletions cut 4 bases from V and 6 bases from J, with 17 bases between. The CDR3 totals 14 residues. This chain's CDR3 is CASSPGPSWGEQYF. DNA of the CDR3: TGTGCCAGCAGCCCCGGTCCTTCATGGGGCGAGCAGTACTTC.

This clone was counted once. V is TRBV27 and J is TRBJ2-7, with 9 positions matching TRBD2. V lost 3 bases and J lost 3; bases outside the gene matches: 3. Germline V CDR1 and CDR2: MNHEY, SMNVEV (reference sequence). CDR3 size: 14 residues. For the CDR3, the DNA is TGTGCCAGCAGTTTTTCTAGCGGGATCTACGAGCAGTACTTC. As protein: CASSFSSGIYEQYF.

On this clone: The sample holds other DNA sequences that translate to the same CDR3. The chain combines TRBV27 with TRBJ2-7; 7 bases are a match to TRBD1. There are 12 residues in the CDR3. The V and J ends lost 8 bases and 2 bases, in that order; junction bases with no gene match: 3. Germline V gives CDR1 MNHEY, CDR2 SMNVEV (reference sequence). In DNA form, the CDR3 reads TGTGCCAGCGGAACAGGGGCCTACGAGCAGTACTTC. It specifies CASGTGAYEQYF.

The chain links TRBV19 to TRBJ2-3, with unresolved D. The CDR3 loop spans 13 amino acids. The ends were cut back, 4 bases at V and 4 bases at J, with 9 bases in the middle. Germline CDR1 is LNHDA and CDR2 is SQIVND (reference sequence). CDR3 bases: TGTGCCAGTAGTACCTTCGGGCCAGATACGCAGTATTTT. Protein product: CASSTFGPDTQYF.

The J gene is TRBJ2-7, the V gene TRBV6-1; no clear D gene. Germline assignment: CDR1 MNHNS and CDR2 SASEGT. The ends were cut back, 2 bases at V and 5 bases at J, with 10 bases in the middle. CDR3 length: 13 amino acids. CDR3 bases: TGTGCCAGCAGTGAATCCCCGCGCCACGAGCAGTACTTC. This sequence encodes CASSESPRHEQYF.

This rearrangement joins TRBV4-3 to TRBJ1-6; no reliable D call. CDR1 and CDR2 from the germline V gene are LGHNA and YSLEER. CDR3 length equals 14 residues. V was shortened by 3 bases and J by 9 bases, with 12 bases between the two germline ends. CDR3 region: CASSHLKWGSPLHF. CDR3 sequence (DNA): TGCGCCAGCAGCCACCTAAAATGGGGTTCACCCCTCCACTTT.

The V gene is TRBV19, the J gene TRBJ2-7; D call uncertain. This CDR3 region has 13 residues. Germline V gene sequence: CDR1 LNHDA, CDR2 SQIVND (reference sequence). Deletions cut 5 bases from V and 6 bases from J, with 14 bases between. The CDR3 DNA follows: TGTGCCAGTAGTCCCCGGTCCGTCGGCGAGCAGTACTTC. Residues: CASSPRSVGEQYF.